This T cell receptor beta chain was profiled in a study of blood T cell repertoires in COVID-19 (dated by TCRdb to the early 2020s). Looking at the study overall: The collaborator samples originated in the United States, Italy and Spain and spanned the acute and convalescent phases of COVID-19. The dataset comprised deeply sampled blood TCRbeta repertoires from subjects exposed to, actively infected with, or recovered from COVID-19. HLA class I and class II types, where available, came from metadata supplied by the sample provider rather than from assay-based typing. The material from the prospective study consisted of cDNA or gDNA derived from T cells, B-cell-depleted T cells, or PBMCs. Sample metadata almost always included a de-identified subject ID, COVID-19 status, age in years and sex. The samples were drawn from two sources: the first 160 participants of the ongoing ImmuneRACE study, and 1,254 subjects contributed by 6 global collaborators. The repertoires were made available in a free public database intended to serve as a resource for research on the immune response to SARS-CoV-2.

TCRbeta CDR3 regions were amplified from genomic DNA by means of the immunoSEQ Assay, a bias-controlled multiplex PCR. In the paper's pipeline: Within the assay, amplification of reference gene primers was used to estimate how many nucleated cells each sample contained. To quantify the absolute abundance of each unique TCRbeta CDR3 rearrangement, sequence reads were collapsed and filtered. For each sample, productive Simpson clonality was calculated by taking the square root of Simpson's diversity index across productive rearrangements. The table was pulled from immuneACCESS by TCRdb, which kept in-frame rearrangements only. Such tables lose some clones; where checked, under half of the loss comes from unresolved V genes, and the rest has no known cause. V and J calls and clone size are as listed in that table; D and trimming were resolved from the DNA. Present in this sample are about 150,000 clones, 76% of which were seen just once. The ten largest clones represent 3.5% to 4.5% of the sample.

With respect to this clone: No antigen is known for it. No base qualities exist here, and no much larger clone lies one base off it.

Each collaborating institution followed its own protocols to collect whole blood in K2EDTA tubes. Collaborator samples were shipped for TCRbeta analysis as frozen whole blood, isolated PBMCs, or DNA extracted from either sample type. Study-level results and caveats: Clinical and demographic metadata were provided uncurated, with the amount varying by source and participant.

The TCR originated in a woman of 80 years or more with acute or convalescent COVID-19. Input material: peripheral blood.

The CDR3 loop reads CASSFLSSGDYEQYF. The sequenced DNA is TGTGCCAGCAGCTTTCTCTCTAGCGGAGACTACGAGCAGTACTTC. This sequence uses TRBV7-2 and TRBJ2-7; TRBD2 agrees with 7 junctional bases. Spanning cysteine to phenylalanine, the CDR3 consists of 15 amino acids. CDR3 DNA only is kept here, 45 bases in frame from base 1. V lost 3 bases and J lost 3 bases, and the count of bases not matched to a germline gene is 8. CDR1 and CDR2, per the germline V gene, are SGHTA and FQGNSA.